This T cell receptor (beta chain) appears in the sequencing data of a study of cytomegalovirus exposure and HLA in healthy donors. This CDR3 comprises 16 residues. The ends lost 6 bases at V and 2 bases at J; junction bases unmatched: 11. Per germline, CDR1 MNHNY and CDR2 SVGAGI (reference sequence). General observations from the study: The listing of roughly 160 TCR beta chains classed them as cytomegalovirus-associated. One later analysis reportedly identified an Asian-associated ancestry cluster that showed fewer N-insertions than the approximately 670-donor mean.

Amplification used 60 Vbeta primers and 13 Jbeta primers. Original handling: Counted up in a later analysis, unique TCR beta chains came to some 75 million, with roughly 11 million shared. Libraries were prepared by immunoSEQ multiplex PCR; TCRdb keeps only in-frame clonotypes and omits some of them. V, J and clone size reflect that table, while D and trimming were determined from the DNA. The sample has roughly 140,000 clones, approximately 78% seen once. To note about this clone: Its antigen is not known.

V is TRBV6-6 and J is TRBJ2-7; 9 positions match TRBD1. Sequencing used PBMCs. The TCR comes from a female donor in good health and CMV-seronegative. The CDR3 spells CASSQTGTGSTYEQYF. As DNA, the CDR3 is TGTGCCAGCAGCCAAACCGGGACAGGGTCGACCTACGAGCAGTACTTC.